In its sample, the clone carrying this T cell receptor (beta chain) was seen a few times. The antigen is unknown. V was cut by 2 bases and J by 10 bases, with 15 bases left in between. This CDR3 spans 14 amino acids. The entry originates in a study of T cell repertoires in cytomegalovirus infection. Study-level background: Recently described HLA-C-restricted plus well-studied HLA-B-restricted CMV epitopes were used. Shared public TCR beta signatures pointed to both CMV infection and a matching HLA type.

Notes on the study in general: CMV carriers having the relevant HLA were flagged by cumulative public TCR beta family frequency. Clonotypes of TCR beta that were HLA-C-restricted and CMV-specific dominated the ex vivo response.

TCRdb re-called the reads through MiXCR, storing one row per CDR3 protein. The sample has hundreds of thousands of distinct CDR3 sequences, 33% seen once. Specimen: cultured PBMCs, collected from culture after CMV antigen stimulation. This sequence joins TRBV12-3 or TRBV12-4 and TRBJ1-3; D call uncertain. The clonotype comes from a human donor in good health (CMV status not recorded). Some clones in this sample may be carry-over from other donors' samples. DNA of the CDR3: TGTGCCAGCAGTTTACAGGCCTTCGGGGAGACCATATATTTT. Amino acid sequence: CASSLQAFGETIYF.